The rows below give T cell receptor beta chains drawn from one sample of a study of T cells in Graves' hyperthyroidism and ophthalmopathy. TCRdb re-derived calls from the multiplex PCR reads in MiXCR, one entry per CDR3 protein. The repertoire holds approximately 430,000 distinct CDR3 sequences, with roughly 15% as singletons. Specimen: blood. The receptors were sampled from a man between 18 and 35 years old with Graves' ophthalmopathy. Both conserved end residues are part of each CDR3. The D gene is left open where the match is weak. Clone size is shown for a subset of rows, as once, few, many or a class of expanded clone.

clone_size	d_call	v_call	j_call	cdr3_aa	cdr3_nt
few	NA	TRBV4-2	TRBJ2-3	CASSQDSYSTDTQYF	TGTGCCAGCAGCCAAGATAGCTATAGCACAGATACGCAGTATTTT
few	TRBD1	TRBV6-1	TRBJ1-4	CASRAQGAFGEKLFF	TGTGCCAGCAGGGCACAGGGGGCCTTTGGGGAAAAACTGTTTTTT
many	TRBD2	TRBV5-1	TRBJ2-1	CASSSWTSGYNEQFF	TGCGCCAGCAGCAGCTGGACTAGCGGATACAATGAGCAGTTCTTC
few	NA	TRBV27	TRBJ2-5	CASSPGTPPLAQYF	TGTGCCAGCAGTCCTGGGACGCCTCCTTTGGCCCAGTACTTC
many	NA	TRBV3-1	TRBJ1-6	CASSQGYSPLHF	TGTGCCAGCAGTCAGGGATACTCACCCCTCCACTTT
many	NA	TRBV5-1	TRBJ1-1	CASSLDARGTEAFF	TGCGCCAGCAGCTTGGACGCCAGGGGCACTGAAGCTTTCTTT
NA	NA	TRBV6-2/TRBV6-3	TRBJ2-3	CASRPSGGDSTDTQYF	TGTGCCAGCAGGCCCTCGGGCGGGGACAGCACAGATACGCAGTATTTT
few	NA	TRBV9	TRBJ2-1	CASSVRDFLTPRTGYNEQFF	TGTGCCAGCAGCGTAAGGGACTTTTTAACCCCCCGGACGGGGTACAATGAGCAGTTCTTC
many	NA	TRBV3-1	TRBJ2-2	CASSHQSHGELFF	TGTGCCAGCAGCCACCAGAGCCACGGGGAGCTGTTTTTT
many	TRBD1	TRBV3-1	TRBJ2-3	CASSPSPGQGAYTQYF	TGTGCCAGCAGCCCGAGCCCGGGACAGGGAGCGTATACGCAGTATTTT
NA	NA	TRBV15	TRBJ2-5	CATGRDLAEETQYF	TGTGCCACCGGCAGAGATTTGGCAGAAGAGACCCAGTACTTC
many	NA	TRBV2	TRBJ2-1	CASSGPGANEQFF	TGTGCCAGCAGCGGCCCGGGGGCCAATGAGCAGTTCTTC
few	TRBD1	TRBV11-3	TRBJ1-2	CASSLGQVTKGYTF	TGTGCCAGCAGCCTGGGACAGGTTACTAAAGGCTACACCTTC
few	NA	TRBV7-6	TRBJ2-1	CASGSTRTGYNEQFF	TGTGCCAGCGGCTCCACAAGAACGGGCTACAATGAGCAGTTCTTC
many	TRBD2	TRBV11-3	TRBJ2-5	CASSLGGGALETQYF	TGTGCCAGCAGCTTAGGCGGGGGGGCCCTGGAGACCCAGTACTTC
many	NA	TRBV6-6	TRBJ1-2	CASSYSGQTNYGYTF	TGTGCCAGCAGTTACTCGGGACAAACCAACTATGGCTACACCTTC
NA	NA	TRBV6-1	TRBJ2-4	CASSSDYGAGVDIQYF	TGTGCCAGCAGTTCCGATTATGGGGCGGGTGTAGACATTCAGTACTTC
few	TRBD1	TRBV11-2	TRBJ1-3	CASSSWTGDTIYF	TGTGCCAGCAGCTCCTGGACAGGCGACACCATATATTTT
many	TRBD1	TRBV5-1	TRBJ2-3	CASSLWVRDSLSSTDTQYF	TGCGCCAGCAGCTTGTGGGTCCGGGACAGCTTGTCTAGCACAGATACGCAGTATTTT
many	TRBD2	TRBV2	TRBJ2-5	CASPASGSRGETQYF	TGTGCCAGCCCCGCTAGCGGGAGCAGGGGGGAGACCCAGTACTTC
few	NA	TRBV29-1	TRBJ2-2	CSVEWGVTGELFF	TGCAGCGTTGAGTGGGGGGTCACCGGGGAGCTGTTTTTT
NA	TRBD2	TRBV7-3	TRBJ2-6	CASSLGTSGGANVLTF	TGTGCCAGCAGCTTAGGGACTAGTGGTGGGGCCAACGTCCTGACTTTC
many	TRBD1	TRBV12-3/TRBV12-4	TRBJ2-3	CASSLRGPDTQYF	TGTGCCAGCAGTTTAAGGGGGCCAGATACGCAGTATTTT
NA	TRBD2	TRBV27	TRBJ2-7	CASSFRGTRSYEQYF	TGTGCCAGCAGTTTTCGGGGGACTAGGTCCTACGAGCAGTACTTC
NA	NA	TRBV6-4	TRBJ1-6	CASSASPGNSPLHF	TGTGCCAGCAGTGCCTCACCGGGAAATTCACCCCTCCACTTT
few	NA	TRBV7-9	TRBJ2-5	CASSSGAFGETQYF	TGTGCCAGCAGCTCAGGGGCCTTCGGGGAGACCCAGTACTTC
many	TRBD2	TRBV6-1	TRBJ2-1	CASSQSGRAYNEQFF	TGTGCCAGCAGCCAGAGCGGGAGGGCTTACAATGAGCAGTTCTTC
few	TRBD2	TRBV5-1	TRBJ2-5	CASSLTASGGTDQETQYF	TGCGCCAGCAGCTTGACGGCTAGCGGGGGGACGGACCAAGAGACCCAGTACTTC
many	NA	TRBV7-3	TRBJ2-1	CASSLTELFDEQFF	TGTGCCAGCAGCTTAACTGAGTTGTTCGATGAGCAGTTCTTC
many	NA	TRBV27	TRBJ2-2	CASRGVDGELFF	TGTGCCAGCAGAGGGGTGGACGGGGAGCTGTTTTTT
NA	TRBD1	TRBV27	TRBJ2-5	CASSFLSRGETQYF	TGTGCCAGCAGTTTTCTGTCCAGGGGGGAGACCCAGTACTTC
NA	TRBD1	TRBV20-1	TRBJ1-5	CSASDTGGFQPQHF	TGCAGTGCTAGCGATACAGGGGGATTTCAGCCCCAGCATTTT
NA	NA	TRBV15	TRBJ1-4	CATGTWRTDNEKLFF	TGTGCCACCGGGACCTGGAGGACAGACAATGAAAAACTGTTTTTT
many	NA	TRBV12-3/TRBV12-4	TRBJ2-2	CASSLTENTGELFF	TGTGCCAGCAGTTTAACAGAGAACACCGGGGAGCTGTTTTTT
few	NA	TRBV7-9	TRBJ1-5	CASSFIGADQPQHF	TGTGCCAGCAGCTTTATCGGGGCAGATCAGCCCCAGCATTTT
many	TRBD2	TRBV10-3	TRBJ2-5	CAIMASGSGETQYF	TGTGCCATCATGGCTAGCGGGAGTGGAGAGACCCAGTACTTC
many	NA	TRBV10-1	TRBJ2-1	CASSGHSGDEQFF	TGCGCCAGCAGTGGCCACTCAGGGGATGAGCAGTTCTTC
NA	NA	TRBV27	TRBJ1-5	CASRTSAGFRQPQHF	TGTGCCAGCAGGACCTCTGCAGGGTTCAGACAGCCCCAGCATTTT
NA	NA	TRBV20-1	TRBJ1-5	CSASVRVNQPQHF	TGCAGTGCTAGTGTCAGGGTTAATCAGCCCCAGCATTTT
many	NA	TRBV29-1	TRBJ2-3	CSVEFWQGPTDTQYF	TGCAGCGTTGAATTCTGGCAGGGACCCACAGATACGCAGTATTTT
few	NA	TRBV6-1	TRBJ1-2	CASTQGSAATGYTF	TGTGCCAGCACCCAAGGATCAGCCGCCACTGGCTACACCTTC
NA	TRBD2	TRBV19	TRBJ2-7	CASKTLAGASYEQYF	TGTGCCAGTAAAACACTAGCGGGAGCTTCCTACGAGCAGTACTTC
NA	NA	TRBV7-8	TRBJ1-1	CAVGARSNTEAFF	TGTGCCGTAGGGGCCCGGTCGAACACTGAAGCTTTCTTT
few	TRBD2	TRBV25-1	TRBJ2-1	CASSPLAGAENEQFF	TGTGCCAGCAGTCCCCTAGCGGGAGCGGAAAATGAGCAGTTCTTC
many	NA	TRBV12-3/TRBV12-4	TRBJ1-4	CASSITKAVAGGGREKLFF	TGTGCCAGCAGTATCACAAAGGCAGTAGCAGGAGGAGGGCGGGAAAAACTGTTTTTT
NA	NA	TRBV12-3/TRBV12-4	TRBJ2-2	CASSLSSAVPNTGELFF	TGTGCCAGCAGTTTAAGTTCTGCCGTACCCAACACCGGGGAGCTGTTTTTT
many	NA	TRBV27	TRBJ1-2	CASSFSGRNYGYTF	TGTGCCAGCAGTTTCAGCGGACGGAACTATGGCTACACCTTC
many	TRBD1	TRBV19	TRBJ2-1	CASRWQGEYNEQFF	TGTGCCAGTAGGTGGCAGGGGGAATATAATGAGCAGTTCTTC
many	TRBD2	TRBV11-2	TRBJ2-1	CASRRLAGGIEQFF	TGTGCCAGCAGACGACTAGCGGGAGGGATTGAGCAGTTCTTC
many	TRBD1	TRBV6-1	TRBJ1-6	CASSEWRGQGISPLHF	TGTGCCAGCAGTGAATGGAGGGGACAGGGGATATCACCCCTCCACTTT
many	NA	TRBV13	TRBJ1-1	CASSLGATEAFF	TGTGCCAGCAGCTTAGGGGCCACTGAAGCTTTCTTT
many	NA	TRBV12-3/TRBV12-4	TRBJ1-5	CASSLVSYGQPQHF	TGTGCCAGCAGTTTAGTTAGTTACGGCCAGCCCCAGCATTTT